Below, 17 T cell receptor beta chains from the same sample are listed, as sequenced in a study of T cell responses to AZD1222 COVID-19 vaccine. Measured with immunoSEQ multiplex PCR; TCRdb has only the in-frame clones, and not every one. Of 95,000 to 150,000 clones in the sample, nearly 90% were seen once. Here the sequenced sample was peripheral blood, taken on day 0 of AZD1222 vaccination. The receptors come from an adult in good health.

The rearrangement joins TRBV19 to TRBJ1-2, with 8 bases aligning to TRBD1. This CDR3 region has 15 residues. With V trimmed by 3 bases and J by 4 bases, 7 bases remained unmatched. Germline assignment: CDR1 LNHDA and CDR2 SQIVND (reference sequence). CDR3 sequence: CASSILRGQGYGYTF. The DNA for the CDR3 is TGTGCCAGTAGTATCCTCAGGGGGCAGGGCTATGGCTACACCTTC.

The V and J genes are TRBV5-6 and TRBJ2-3, with a tentative D call TRBD2 (6 bases). The CDR3 loop spans 17 amino acids. Germline-derived CDR1 and CDR2 are SGHDT and YYEEEE. Deletions cut 0 bases from V and 3 bases from J, with 17 bases between. The CDR3 bases are TGTGCCAGCAGCTTGGTGGCAGAGAAGGAGGGTACAGATACGCAGTATTTT. Translating gives CASSLVAEKEGTDTQYF.

CDR3 DNA sequence: TGTGCCAGCAGTCTAGGGGGGAATTCACCCCTCCACTTT. Residues: CASSLGGNSPLHF. The chain employs TRBV27 and TRBJ1-6, with a tentative D call TRBD1 (6 bases). V was shortened by 5 bases and J by 7 bases, with 9 bases between the two germline ends. The CDR3 covers 13 residues. Germline V gene lookup returns CDR1 MNHEY and CDR2 SMNVEV (reference sequence).

J is TRBJ1-1 and V is TRBV5-6; D not certain. Per the germline V gene, CDR1 is SGHDT and CDR2 is YYEEEE. The CDR3 totals 13 residues. The germline V and J ends were trimmed by 0 bases and 1 base, with 4 bases remaining between them. In DNA form, the CDR3 reads TGTGCCAGCAGCTTGGACAAGAACACTGAAGCTTTCTTT. Protein product: CASSLDKNTEAFF.

This chain links TRBV20-1 with TRBJ1-5; 10 bases are a match to TRBD1. Trimming removed 3 bases from V and 9 bases from J; junction bases left unmatched: 11. The CDR3 runs 15 residues. Per the germline V gene, CDR1 is DFQATT and CDR2 is SNEGSKA (reference sequence). The CDR3 DNA is TGCAGTGCTAGTCCGGGACAGGGGCTTTGGGGGCCCCAGCATTTT. It specifies CSASPGQGLWGPQHF.

This clone was detected only a few times. The rearrangement uses TRBV19 and TRBJ2-5; D is undetermined. The CDR3 spans 14 residues. V gave up 7 bases and J gave up 3 bases, with 15 bases separating them. The germline V gene encodes CDR1 LNHDA and CDR2 SQIVND (reference sequence). The CDR3 reads CASTSYGREETQYF. The CDR3 bases are TGTGCCAGTACTTCTTATGGACGGGAAGAGACCCAGTACTTC.

This clone was detected a few times. The gene calls are TRBV7-9 and TRBJ2-2; possible D gene TRBD2, 5 bases. Trimming pared 0 bases from V and 6 bases from J, leaving 11 bases between. This CDR3 comprises 15 residues. Germline V lookup: CDR1 SEHNR, CDR2 FQNEAQ (reference sequence). CDR3 residues: CASSLAAGGPGELFF. The CDR3 DNA sequence: TGTGCCAGCAGCTTAGCGGCGGGTGGCCCCGGGGAGCTGTTTTTT.

The DNA of the CDR3 is TGTGCCAGCCGGGAGGGACAGGACACAGATACGCAGTATTTT. Amino acids: CASREGQDTDTQYF. The genes are TRBV2 and TRBJ2-3, with D perhaps given as TRBD1 or TRBD2 (8 bases each). The germline V gene has CDR1 SNHLY and CDR2 FYNNEI. This CDR3 is built from 14 residues. Trimming shortened V by 8 bases and J by 2 bases, and 14 bases separated the two germline ends.

V usage is TRBV7-8 and J usage is TRBJ2-1; no reliable D call. V was pared by 4 bases and J by 4 bases, with 11 bases between. This CDR3 has 14 residues. CDR1 SGHVS and CDR2 FQNEAQ come from the germline V gene. For the CDR3, the DNA is TGTGCCAGCAGCTCGCGGTCGGGTTACAATGAGCAGTTCTTC. This codes for CASSSRSGYNEQFF.

This clone appeared once. This sequence joins TRBV5-4 and TRBJ2-1; no clear D. Germline V gene sequence: CDR1 SGHNT, CDR2 YYREEE (reference sequence). This CDR3 region has 13 residues. Trimming stripped 0 bases from V and 9 bases from J, with 10 bases between. For the CDR3, the DNA is TGTGCCAGCAGCTTGGAAACGGCAACTGAGCAGTTCTTC. Amino acid sequence: CASSLETATEQFF.

The V gene is TRBV11-1, the J gene TRBJ2-2; unclear D gene. This CDR3 has 14 amino acids. Germline V gene lookup returns CDR1 SGHAT and CDR2 FQDESV (reference sequence). The ends were cut back, 1 base at V and 1 base at J, with 4 bases in the middle. The CDR3 region has the DNA TGTGCCAGCAGCTTAGGCTTGAACACCGGGGAGCTGTTTTTT. Protein product: CASSLGLNTGELFF.

The rearrangement links TRBV29-1 to TRBJ2-1, with D perhaps being TRBD1 or TRBD2 (5 bases each). Per germline, CDR1 SQVTM and CDR2 ANQGSEA. This CDR3 comprises 11 residues. Trimming stripped 4 bases from V and 11 bases from J, with 12 bases between. The CDR3 here is CSVGGAGQQFF. CDR3 sequence (DNA): TGCAGCGTTGGAGGGGCCGGGCAGCAGTTCTTC.

The chain carries TRBV28 and TRBJ2-3, with TRBD1 identical over 7 bases. CDR1 MDHEN and CDR2 SYDVKM come from the germline V gene. J was trimmed by 5 bases and V by 6 bases; bases with no gene match: 8. This CDR3 has 14 residues. Here the CDR3 reads CASSHRGTEDTQYF. The CDR3 nucleotides read TGTGCCAGCAGCCATAGGGGGACAGAAGATACGCAGTATTTT.

The chain is built from TRBV19 and TRBJ2-1; D is tentatively TRBD1 or TRBD2 (5 bases each). Germline V gene sequence: CDR1 LNHDA, CDR2 SQIVND (reference sequence). CDR3 length: 17 amino acids. The ends were cut back, 1 base at V and 4 bases at J, with 17 bases in the middle. CDR3 protein: CASSIGWDGADYNEQFF. CDR3 nucleotides: TGTGCCAGTAGTATAGGATGGGACGGGGCTGATTACAATGAGCAGTTCTTC.

This clone was seen just once. This chain uses TRBV6-5 with TRBJ2-5, with 8 bases identical to TRBD1. CDR1 and CDR2 from the germline V gene are MNHEY and SVGAGI. With V trimmed by 4 bases and J by 6 bases, 13 bases remained unmatched. This CDR3 comprises 16 residues. The CDR3 DNA sequence: TGTGCCAGCAGTTTTTCCTCGGACAGGGTAGATAAGACCCAGTACTTC. Its translation: CASSFSSDRVDKTQYF.

CDR3 DNA sequence: TGTGCCATCAGTGATGAATGGGGCCAGGGGTCGGAGACCCAGTACTTC. Amino acids: CAISDEWGQGSETQYF. V and J are TRBV10-3 and TRBJ2-5; tentative D call: TRBD1 (6 bases). The V end was cut by 3 bases, the J end by 5 bases, with 19 bases between. Germline V CDR1 and CDR2: ENHRY, SYGVKD. The CDR3 contains 16 residues.

The rearrangement joins TRBV3-1 (or the pseudogene TRBV3-2) to TRBJ1-2; D not certain. V was pared by 1 base and J by 13 bases, with 13 bases between. The CDR3 runs 12 residues. CDR1 and CDR2 from the germline V gene are LGHDT and YNNKEL (reference sequence). The CDR3 DNA is TGTGCCAGCAGCCAAGTTTCCGAATCTTTCACCTTC. It encodes CASSQVSESFTF.